This T cell receptor (beta chain) was profiled in a study of T cells in Graves' hyperthyroidism and ophthalmopathy. This clonotype was recorded many times. Its ends do not fully match the called genes, so a read error is possible. The germline CDR1 and CDR2 sequences are MNHEY and SVGAGI. The CDR3 spans 13 residues. Amplified TCR beta CDR3 regions came from RNA transcripts. HTBI primers were employed in a first-round RT-PCR of the TCR CDR3. TCRdb processed the multiplex PCR reads anew with MiXCR; each CDR3 protein has one entry. The repertoire includes approximately 400,000 distinct CDR3 sequences, 15% to 20% of them detected once, and 3% to 4% sits in the top ten.

The TCR comes from a woman aged 18-29 years with Graves' hyperthyroidism. Sequencing was carried out using blood. This chain connects TRBV6-5 to TRBJ1-1; D ambiguous. The CDR3 DNA sequence: TGTACCAGCAGTTTAGGACCGGAGTATGGAGCTTTCTTT. Translation gives CTSSLGPEYGAFF.